One sample yielded the 14 T cell receptor beta chains listed below, sequenced in a study of T cell responses to AZD1222 COVID-19 vaccine (dated by TCRdb to the early 2020s). Preparation of the library involved the immunoSEQ multiplex PCR assay. The table was pulled from immuneACCESS by TCRdb, which kept in-frame rearrangements only. Such tables lose some clones; where checked, under half of the loss comes from unresolved V genes, and the rest has no known cause. In this sample the table shows 100,000 to 140,000 clones, approximately 90% of which occur a single time. Around 4.3% of the sample is in the top ten clones. The sample's time point, from its label and the paper: baseline before first vaccination. This specimen was peripheral blood, taken on day 0 of AZD1222 vaccination. The receptors were gathered from an adult in good health.

This chain connects TRBV21-1 to TRBJ2-7; the DNA was not used to check the table's D call, TRBD2. TRBV21-1 is labeled a pseudogene. The CDR3 spans 21 residues. Here the CDR3 DNA reads TGTGCCAGCAGCAACTCTGGAAGGACACTAGCGGGAGGGCCTAGCGCCTACGAGCAGTACTTC. Residues: CASSNSGRTLAGGPSAYEQYF.

This clone was seen once. The rearrangement uses TRBV15 and TRBJ1-2, with D hard to call. Per the germline V gene, CDR1 is LNHNV and CDR2 is YYDKDF (reference sequence). V was trimmed by 4 bases and J by 4 bases, leaving 10 bases between them. CDR3 length: 13 residues. The CDR3 protein is CATSMTQAYGYTF. CDR3 nucleotides: TGTGCCACCAGCATGACTCAAGCCTATGGCTACACCTTC.

The rearrangement links TRBV5-1 to TRBJ2-7; 9 bases fit TRBD1. This CDR3 comprises 15 residues. Trimming removed 1 base from V and 7 bases from J; junction bases left unmatched: 9. Germline values: CDR1 SGHRS, CDR2 YFSETQ. This CDR3 is CASSLRGQGSGEQYF. In DNA form, the CDR3 reads TGCGCCAGCAGCTTGAGGGGACAGGGCTCTGGAGAGCAGTACTTC.

The chain has TRBV4-2 and TRBJ1-2, with TRBD1 as a possible D gene (5 bases). The CDR3 runs to 14 residues. Germline loops: CDR1 LGHNA, CDR2 YNFKEQ. With 0 bases removed from V and 8 bases from J, the gap between germline ends came to 13 bases. In nucleotides, the CDR3 is TGTGCCAGCAGCCAAGATTTAGGGGAGTCGGGCTACACCTTC. This gives the protein CASSQDLGESGYTF.

The genes are TRBV29-1 and TRBJ1-3; D unresolved. The CDR3 has 14 residues. V was shortened by 8 bases and J by 3 bases, with 17 bases between the two germline ends. Germline CDR1 and CDR2: SQVTM and ANQGSEA. CDR3 bases: TGCAGCATTAAAACCGCTACTGTTGGAAACACCATATATTTT. This codes for CSIKTATVGNTIYF. The variable domain in full, with the rest retrieved from reference TRBV29-1 and TRBJ1-3, is SAVISQKPSRDICQRGTSLTIQCQVDSQVTMMFWYRQQPGQSLTLIATANQGSEATYESGFVIDKFPISRPNLTFSTLTVSNMSPEDSSIYLCSIKTATVGNTIYFGEGSWLTVV.

This chain links TRBV21-1 with TRBJ2-3. TRBV21-1 is an annotated pseudogene. This CDR3 is 15 amino acids long. CDR3 bases: TGTGCCAGCAGCAAAGTCTTGGATTTGAGAGATACGCAGTATTTT. This translates into CASSKVLDLRDTQYF.

This chain joins TRBV19 and TRBJ1-6; tentatively, D is TRBD1 (6 bases). CDR1 is LNHDA, CDR2 SQIVND, per germline (reference sequence). The CDR3 runs to 13 residues. Trimming stripped 9 bases from V and 5 bases from J, with 11 bases between. CDR3 nucleotide sequence: TGTGCCAGCCGACAGGTCGATAATTCACCCCTCCACTTT. Protein: CASRQVDNSPLHF.

Turning to this clone: Other DNA sequences of this sample code for an identical CDR3. The rearrangement links TRBV3-1 (or the pseudogene TRBV3-2) to TRBJ2-7; 8 bases are a match to TRBD2. The CDR3 consists of 14 residues. Unmatched junction bases numbered 6, after V lost 5 bases and J lost 3 bases. Germline V CDR1 and CDR2: LGHDT, YNNKEL (reference sequence). CDR3: CASSETSGIYEQYF. CDR3 sequence (DNA): TGTGCCAGCAGCGAAACTAGCGGAATCTACGAGCAGTACTTC.

V gene TRBV11-2 combines with J gene TRBJ1-3, with 7 nucleotides matching TRBD1. This CDR3 comprises 16 residues. The J segment lost 0 bases and the V segment lost 5 bases, leaving 7 bases of the junction unmatched. Germline CDR1 and CDR2: SGHAT and FQNNGV. The CDR3 DNA reads TGTGCCAGCAGCCGGTTGGGACAGAGCTCTGGAAACACCATATATTTT. This sequence encodes CASSRLGQSSGNTIYF.

The V call is TRBV5-8, the J call TRBJ1-1; D gene uncertain. The length of the CDR3 is 18 residues. Trimming took 4 bases from V and 0 from J, leaving 22 bases between them. Germline lookup yields CDR1 SGHTS and CDR2 YDEGEE. Here the CDR3 DNA reads TGTGCCAGCAGCACACTTCTGGCTTTCTCGATAATGAACACTGAAGCTTTCTTT. The encoded protein is CASSTLLAFSIMNTEAFF.

The chain combines TRBV24-1 with TRBJ2-7; 10 nucleotides align to TRBD2. From germline, CDR1 is KGHDR and CDR2 SFDVKD. This CDR3 spans 20 amino acids. V shed 4 bases, J shed 11 bases, and the junction held 28 bases outside the gene matches. CDR3 DNA: TGTGCCACCAGTGACCCACCTCCGGGACTAGCGCATAAATACCCCAGGGTTGAGTACTTC. Amino acid sequence: CATSDPPPGLAHKYPRVEYF.

The rearrangement links TRBV2 to TRBJ2-7; D is undetermined. The CDR3 loop spans 12 amino acids. CDR1 and CDR2 from the germline V gene are SNHLY and FYNNEI. Deletions cut 3 bases from V and 3 bases from J, with 6 bases between. The CDR3 region is CASSDLHYEQYF. The DNA of the CDR3 is TGTGCCAGCAGTGATCTCCACTACGAGCAGTACTTC.

This clone appeared a single time. CDR3 protein: CASTTSGGAYNEQFF. For the CDR3, the DNA is TGTGCCAGCACGACTAGCGGAGGGGCCTACAATGAGCAGTTCTTC. The chain uses TRBV2 and TRBJ2-1; TRBD2 agrees at 9 bases. From germline, CDR1 is SNHLY and CDR2 FYNNEI. The CDR3 sequence is 15 residues long. V trimming: 7 bases; J trimming: 2 bases; junction bases outside the gene matches: 6.

This clone was observed once. The chain links TRBV7-2 to TRBJ2-3; D is undetermined. This CDR3 region has 15 residues. Trimming left V 3 bases short and J 2 bases short, with 12 bases between. The germline CDR1 and CDR2 sequences are SGHTA and FQGNSA. CDR3 DNA sequence: TGTGCCAGCAGCTTTATCTCCGGCACCACAGATACGCAGTATTTT. Protein product: CASSFISGTTDTQYF.